The entry that follows covers one T cell receptor beta chain sequence. The data derive from a study of blood T cell repertoires in COVID-19. The germline V gene encodes CDR1 SGHAT and CDR2 FQNNGV. The V end was cut by 6 bases, the J end by 6 bases, with 20 bases between. The CDR3 runs to 15 residues. In the original processing: Amplified reference gene primers provided the basis for estimating nucleated cell counts. Data came from immunoSEQ multiplex PCR; TCRdb stores just in-frame clones and leaves some out. V, J and clone size derive from that table, while D and trimming were established from the DNA sequence. The data contain about 210,000 clones, 70% to 90% of them seen just once; the ten biggest clones take up around 4.8%.

J is TRBJ1-2 and V is TRBV11-2; no clear D. The sample comprised peripheral blood. The origin of this receptor is a woman aged 40 to 50 with acute or convalescent COVID-19. CDR3 in amino acids: CASRSPGRSFNGYTF. The CDR3 DNA reads TGTGCCAGCAGAAGTCCGGGGAGATCATTTAATGGCTACACCTTC.